A selection of T cell receptor beta chains follows, all from one sample in a study of beta chain features in type 1 diabetes. Sequenced by immunoSEQ multiplex PCR; TCRdb stores in-frame clones only, minus some. The sample includes under 950,000 clones, 15% to 20% of them seen just once. Source material: naive CD4+ T cells from blood. These receptors were collected from a woman under 30 in good health. The conserved cysteine and the conserved F or W are not part of the CDR3 here.

V,J,CDR3
TRBV5-4,TRBJ2-5,ASSPSWGVVETQY
TRBV19,TRBJ2-2,ASSRQAGTGELF
TRBV4-2,-,ASSQERLSYEQY
TRBV10-3,TRBJ1-1,AISAGQGGGTEAF
TRBV6-6,TRBJ2-7,ASSYSSGPYEQY
TRBV10-3,TRBJ2-2,AISRTVTGELF
TRBV2,TRBJ1-5,ASSPVSGLLQPQH
TRBV4-2,TRBJ2-5,ASSHPGTGEETQY
TRBV20-1,TRBJ2-7,SAIGKDRFF
TRBV7-9,TRBJ2-7,ASTRGSLSSYEQY
TRBV19,TRBJ2-7,ASSIRGEQY
TRBV5-4,TRBJ2-1,ASSKPGTSNEQF
TRBV4-1,TRBJ1-1,ASSQGPAIMNTEAF
TRBV5-1,TRBJ2-3,ASSIQGRTDTQY
TRBV5-4,TRBJ1-2,ASSPIENYGYT
TRBV7-2,TRBJ2-2,ASSLNRANTGELF
TRBV10-3,TRBJ2-3,AISGRGGDTQY
TRBV19,TRBJ1-2,ASRERDYGYT
TRBV18,TRBJ2-5,ASSPGKETQY
TRBV29-1,TRBJ2-5,SVVRGANQETQY